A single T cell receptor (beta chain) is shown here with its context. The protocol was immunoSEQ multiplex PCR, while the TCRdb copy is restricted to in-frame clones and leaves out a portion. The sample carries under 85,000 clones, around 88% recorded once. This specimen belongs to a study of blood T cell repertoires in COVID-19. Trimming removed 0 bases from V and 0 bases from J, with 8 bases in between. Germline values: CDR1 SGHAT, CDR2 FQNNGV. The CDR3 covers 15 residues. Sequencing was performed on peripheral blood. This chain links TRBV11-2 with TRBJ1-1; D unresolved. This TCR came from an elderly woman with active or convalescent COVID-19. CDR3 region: CASSLDPNMNTEAFF. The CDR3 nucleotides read TGTGCCAGCAGCTTAGATCCCAACATGAACACTGAAGCTTTCTTT.